This T cell receptor (beta chain) was sequenced in a study of CD8 T cells in ankylosing spondylitis. General study results and limits: Peripheral blood samples showed relatively rare disease-linked clones, and these clones were CD8+.

TCR beta libraries were made by quantitative 5'-RACE with molecular barcodes. TCRdb itself ran the 5' RACE reads through MiXCR, one entry per CDR3 protein. The sample consists of 220,000 or so distinct CDR3 sequences, roughly a tenth of them appearing once. With regard to this clonotype: Its antigen is currently unknown.

The CDR3 is 16 amino acids. After removal of 4 bases from V and 1 base from J, the junction contained 3 bases not matched to a gene. Germline CDR1 is KGHDR and CDR2 is SFDVKD. The sequenced sample consisted of blood, either unsorted or a sorted T cell fraction (not recorded which). The chain is built from TRBV24-1 and TRBJ2-1, with TRBD2 matching 10 bases. The receptor's source is a male donor with ankylosing spondylitis or in good health (not recorded which). CDR3 region: CATSDILAGSYNEQFF. In nucleotides, the CDR3 is TGTGCCACCAGTGACATACTAGCGGGGTCCTACAATGAGCAGTTCTTC.